A single sample is the source of the 29 T cell receptor beta chains below, sequenced in a study of T cells in Graves' hyperthyroidism and ophthalmopathy. Amplified TCR beta CDR3 regions derived from RNA transcripts. First-round RT-PCR with HTBI primers amplified the TCR CDR3 region. TCRdb fed the multiplex PCR reads into MiXCR, producing one record per CDR3 protein. The sample lists 240,000 or so distinct CDR3 sequences, over 15% seen once, with 28% in the top ten. Sequences were obtained from blood. These receptors came from a woman aged 18-29 years with Graves' ophthalmopathy.

This clonotype was detected many times. The chain recombines TRBV7-9 with TRBJ2-7; 10 positions agree with TRBD2. Unmatched junction bases numbered 14, after V lost 11 bases and J lost 7 bases. CDR1 and CDR2 from the germline V gene are SEHNR and FQNEAQ (reference sequence). CDR3 length equals 14 residues. The CDR3 spells CAGAALAGDGEQYF. The CDR3 DNA sequence: TGTGCCGGGGCGGCCCTAGCGGGAGATGGAGAGCAGTACTTC.

This clonotype was counted at least ten times. This chain uses TRBV6-2 or TRBV6-3 with TRBJ1-5; possibly TRBD1 for D (5 bases). The V gene lost 5 bases and the J gene lost 6 bases, with 14 bases spanning the gap. The CDR3 has 14 amino acids. From germline, CDR1 is MNHEY and CDR2 SVGEGT. The DNA for the CDR3 is TGTGCCAGCAGTCCGGGGGGTGTGAGTCAGCCCCAGCATTTT. This sequence encodes CASSPGGVSQPQHF.

This clonotype was observed at least ten times. The chain joins TRBV20-1 to TRBJ1-5; D remains unclear. Looked up from germline, CDR1 is DFQATT and CDR2 is SNEGSKA (reference sequence). CDR3 length equals 14 residues. The V gene lost 6 bases and the J gene lost 4 bases, with 16 bases spanning the gap. This CDR3 is CSARAVAVNQPQHF. The CDR3 nucleotides read TGCAGTGCCCGGGCAGTAGCTGTAAATCAGCCCCAGCATTTT.

In this sample, this clonotype turned up many times. The chain is built from TRBV6-5 and TRBJ1-1; perhaps TRBD1 as D (5 bases). Germline CDR1 reads MNHEY; CDR2 reads SVGAGI. V was trimmed by 4 bases and J by 3 bases, leaving 12 bases between them. CDR3 length: 14 residues. CDR3 nucleotides: TGTGCCAGCAGTTCGGGGGGTGGGTACACTGAAGCTTTCTTT. Translating it yields CASSSGGGYTEAFF.

This clonotype was recorded many times. The chain combines TRBV15 with TRBJ1-1, with TRBD1 matching over 7 bases. Germline V gene data show CDR1 as LNHNV and CDR2 as YYDKDF (reference sequence). The junction had 17 bases not matched to a gene; V was cut back by 2 bases and J by 8 bases. The CDR3 contains 17 residues. CDR3 residues: CATSRPKDRFLFSEAFF. For the CDR3, the DNA is TGTGCCACCAGCAGACCTAAGGACAGGTTCCTTTTTTCCGAAGCTTTCTTT. Using reference TRBV15 and TRBJ1-1 for the parts outside the CDR3, the full variable domain is DAMVIQNPRYQVTQFGKPVTLSCSQTLNHNVMYWYQQKSSQAPKLLFHYYDKDFNNEADTPDNFQSRRPNTSFCFLDIRSPGLGDTAMYLCATSRPKDRFLFSEAFFGQGTRLTVV.

This clonotype was counted at least ten times. J is TRBJ1-2 and V is TRBV28, with a weak D call TRBD1 (6 bases). V shed 3 bases and J shed 6 bases, with 17 bases lying between them. The CDR3 contains 15 residues. Per germline, CDR1 MDHEN and CDR2 SYDVKM. The CDR3 DNA sequence: TGTGCCAGCAGTTTGCAGGGGCCGCCGGGGGATGGCTACACCTTC. Protein sequence: CASSLQGPPGDGYTF.

The chain uses TRBV13 and TRBJ1-5; 10 bases are shared with TRBD1. The CDR3 consists of 14 residues. With V trimmed by 5 bases and J by 7 bases, 5 bases remained unmatched. The germline CDR1 and CDR2 sequences are PRHDT and FYEKMQ (reference sequence). CDR3 loop: CASSRGTGVQPQHF. The CDR3 bases are TGTGCCAGCAGCCGCGGGACAGGGGTGCAGCCCCAGCATTTT.

This clonotype was seen at least ten times. The V call is TRBV20-1, the J call TRBJ1-1; 8 nucleotides line up with TRBD1. Trimming at V came to 3 bases and at J to 5 bases, leaving 2 bases not matched to a gene. The CDR3 is 12 amino acids. CDR1 is DFQATT, CDR2 SNEGSKA, per germline (reference sequence). This CDR3 reads CSASQGATEAFF. The CDR3 DNA sequence: TGCAGTGCTAGCCAGGGGGCTACTGAAGCTTTCTTT.

This clonotype was observed many times. The V gene is TRBV4-1, the J gene TRBJ1-1; D gene uncertain. V lost 0 bases, J lost 3 bases, and 8 bases lay in between. The germline gives CDR1 MGHRA, CDR2 YSYEKL. The CDR3 is 14 residues long. The CDR3 coding sequence is TGCGCCAGCAGCCAAGAGGTACGGGACACTGAAGCTTTCTTT. As protein: CASSQEVRDTEAFF.

This clonotype was observed many times. V is TRBV3-1 and J is TRBJ2-1; D perhaps matches TRBD1 (6 bases). The V end was cut by 6 bases, the J end by 8 bases, with 17 bases between. The CDR3 totals 14 residues. In germline, CDR1 is LGHDT, CDR2 YNNKEL (reference sequence). The chain's CDR3 is CASSLRGSGDEQFF. CDR3 in DNA: TGTGCCAGCAGTCTTAGGGGGAGTGGGGATGAGCAGTTCTTC.

This clonotype appeared many times. V is TRBV10-3 and J is TRBJ2-5; D possibly corresponds to TRBD2 (6 bases). The CDR3 runs to 13 residues. V lost 3 bases to trimming and J lost 5 bases, with 10 bases between them. Germline-derived CDR1 and CDR2 are ENHRY and SYGVKD. In DNA, the CDR3 is TGTGCCATCAGTGAAAATCGGGGGGAGACCCAGTACTTC. Encoded protein: CAISENRGETQYF.

This clonotype was recorded many times. The V call is TRBV5-6, the J call TRBJ1-1; D possibly corresponds to TRBD1 (6 bases). Trimming cost V 0 bases and J 1 base, with 16 bases left between them. The CDR3 runs to 17 residues. Germline CDR1 is SGHDT and CDR2 is YYEEEE. This CDR3 reads CASSLGWGAQANTEAFF. The CDR3 nucleotides read TGTGCCAGCAGCTTGGGTTGGGGGGCACAGGCGAACACTGAAGCTTTCTTT.

This clonotype was recorded at least ten times. This chain uses TRBV12-3 or TRBV12-4 with TRBJ1-5; tentative D call: TRBD1 (5 bases). The CDR3 is 15 amino acids. With 2 bases removed from V and 2 bases from J, the gap between germline ends came to 10 bases. The CDR3 sequence is CASSLWGEGNQPQHF. In DNA form, the CDR3 reads TGTGCCAGCAGTTTATGGGGCGAAGGCAATCAGCCCCAGCATTTT.

This rearrangement joins TRBV10-1 to TRBJ1-5; D might be TRBD1 (5 bases). The CDR3 contains 21 residues. The V gene's germline CDR1 is WNHNN and CDR2 SYGVQD (reference sequence). Trimming left V 9 bases short and J 0 bases short, with 33 bases between. For the CDR3, the DNA is TGCGCCAGAGAGCCCCGCCGGGGCCTTCGGCGGTTGGGGTATAGCAATCAGCCCCAGCATTTT. Translated: CAREPRRGLRRLGYSNQPQHF.

This clonotype was found many times. The J gene is TRBJ1-3, the V gene TRBV7-9, with 7 bases identical to TRBD1. Germline CDR1 SEHNR, CDR2 FQNEAQ (reference sequence). J gave up 2 bases and V 5 bases, and 6 bases lay outside the gene matches. CDR3 length: 15 amino acids. CDR3 residues: CASSEGQSAGNTIYF. The CDR3 coding sequence is TGTGCCAGCAGCGAGGGACAGAGTGCTGGAAACACCATATATTTT.

In its sample, this clonotype was seen many times. The CDR3 sequence: CASSLAYLDYGYTF. DNA of the CDR3: TGTGCCAGCAGCTTAGCCTATCTCGACTATGGCTACACCTTC. This chain uses TRBV7-2 with TRBJ1-2; D is unclear. Germline CDR1 reads SGHTA; CDR2 reads FQGNSA. V gave up 0 bases and J gave up 3 bases, with 8 bases separating them. This CDR3 is 14 amino acids long.

In this sample, this clonotype turned up many times. The V and J genes are TRBV5-1 and TRBJ1-4; no definite D call. The CDR3 consists of 13 residues. Trimming pared 5 bases from V and 3 bases from J, leaving 8 bases between. Germline V gives CDR1 SGHRS, CDR2 YFSETQ. The CDR3 region has the DNA TGCGCCAGCAGGAGTATTGCTAATGAAAAACTGTTTTTT. It codes for CASRSIANEKLFF.

This clonotype was observed at least ten times. The J gene is TRBJ2-3, the V gene TRBV27; the match to TRBD2 covers 9 bases. CDR1 is MNHEY, CDR2 SMNVEV, per germline (reference sequence). The CDR3 runs 15 residues. V dropped 6 bases and J dropped 6; count of bases not matched to a gene: 10. CDR3 amino acids: CASRIAGALSDTQYF. The DNA for the CDR3 is TGTGCCAGCAGAATAGCGGGAGCGTTGTCTGATACGCAGTATTTT.

This clonotype was seen repeatedly, ten times or more. In DNA, the CDR3 is TGTGCCAGCTCACCACCGGGCCCCGGAAGCCCCTACGAGCAGTACTTC. Amino acid sequence: CASSPPGPGSPYEQYF. V usage is TRBV18 and J usage is TRBJ2-7; unclear D gene. The germline V gene has CDR1 KGHSH and CDR2 LQKENI. V lost 0 bases, J lost 2 bases, and 14 bases lay in between. This CDR3 has 16 residues.

This clonotype appeared many times. The chain is built from TRBV7-9 and TRBJ2-7; D perhaps matches TRBD1 (5 bases). There are 14 residues in the CDR3. V lost 6 bases and J 6 bases, leaving 18 bases between the germline ends. Germline CDR1 reads SEHNR; CDR2 reads FQNEAQ (reference sequence). The CDR3 region is CASSTGMGPSEQYF. The CDR3, as DNA: TGTGCCAGCAGTACAGGAATGGGCCCTTCCGAGCAGTACTTC.

This clonotype was counted only a few times. The chain employs TRBV19 and TRBJ2-7; 7 nucleotides align to TRBD1. Germline V gene lookup returns CDR1 LNHDA and CDR2 SQIVND (reference sequence). V lost 7 bases, J lost 0 bases, and 6 bases stayed unmatched. The CDR3 is 14 amino acids. The CDR3 DNA reads as TGTGCCAGTACCCTGACAGGGTCCTCCTACGAGCAGTACTTC. Its protein product is CASTLTGSSYEQYF.

This clonotype was seen ten or more times. This chain uses TRBV3-1 with TRBJ2-1, with unresolved D. Per germline, CDR1 LGHDT and CDR2 YNNKEL (reference sequence). This CDR3 is 14 amino acids long. V was trimmed by 4 bases and J by 5 bases, leaving 12 bases between them. The CDR3 protein is CASSLLSQDNEQFF. The CDR3 DNA reads TGTGCCAGCAGCCTCCTATCGCAGGACAATGAGCAGTTCTTC.

This clonotype was counted at least ten times. The chain combines TRBV5-5 with TRBJ2-2; the D call may be TRBD1 or TRBD2 (5 bases each). Looked up from germline, CDR1 is SGHKS and CDR2 is YYEKEE (reference sequence). The CDR3 has 16 residues. With 4 bases removed from V and 0 bases from J, the gap between germline ends came to 13 bases. CDR3 amino acids: CASSRTGTANTGELFF. The CDR3 region has the DNA TGTGCCAGCAGCCGGACCGGGACGGCGAACACCGGGGAGCTGTTTTTT.

This clonotype was counted ten times or more. The chain employs TRBV3-1 and TRBJ2-2; 13 bases fit TRBD2. Looked up from germline, CDR1 is LGHDT and CDR2 is YNNKEL (reference sequence). This CDR3 is 15 amino acids long. The trim removed 6 bases at V and 7 bases at J, leaving 5 bases unmatched. CDR3 sequence reads: CASSLGTSGDGELFF. In DNA form, the CDR3 reads TGTGCCAGCAGTCTAGGGACTAGCGGGGACGGGGAGCTGTTTTTT.

This clonotype was detected many times. The chain uses TRBV5-1 and TRBJ1-1, with 7 nucleotides matching TRBD1. The CDR3 has 18 amino acids. Trimming took 2 bases from V and 3 from J; bases not matched to a gene: 16. From germline, CDR1 is SGHRS and CDR2 YFSETQ. This CDR3 is CASSFNLRQGFSDTEAFF. The CDR3 region has the DNA TGCGCCAGCAGCTTTAATCTACGACAGGGATTTTCGGACACTGAAGCTTTCTTT.

In its sample, this clonotype was seen many times. The J gene is TRBJ2-1, the V gene TRBV6-2 or TRBV6-3, with 8 bases fitting TRBD2. With 2 bases clipped from V and 2 bases from J, the junction kept 5 bases outside the gene matches. Looked up from germline, CDR1 is MNHEY and CDR2 is SVGEGT. CDR3 length: 16 amino acids. In DNA form, the CDR3 reads TGTGCCAGCAGTTACCGACTAGCGACCCCCTACAATGAGCAGTTCTTC. Residues: CASSYRLATPYNEQFF.

This clonotype was seen many times. CDR3 coding DNA: TGTGCCACCAGTGAGCAGGCCGGGGTTAAAGCTTTCTTT. Protein sequence: CATSEQAGVKAFF. This chain links TRBV24-1 with TRBJ1-1, with D unresolved. Germline V gene data show CDR1 as KGHDR and CDR2 as SFDVKD. The CDR3 spans 13 residues. Trimming shortened V by 4 bases and J by 9 bases, and 14 bases separated the two germline ends.

This clonotype was observed a handful of times. One junction end does not reproduce the germline sequence, and a read error may be involved. Written as DNA, the CDR3 is TGTGCCAGTGGTATGGTGAACACTGAAGCTTTCTTT. Translated, it gives CASGMVNTEAFF. The chain uses TRBV19 and TRBJ1-1; D uncertain. Germline V gene data show CDR1 as LNHDA and CDR2 as SQIVND (reference sequence). The CDR3 is 12 residues long.

This clonotype was picked up many times. The rearrangement links TRBV20-1 to TRBJ1-2, with TRBD1 as a possible D gene (6 bases). V was clipped by 5 bases and J by 0 bases, with 31 bases between them. Per the germline V gene, CDR1 is DFQATT and CDR2 is SNEGSKA (reference sequence). The CDR3 covers 20 residues. This CDR3 reads CSAPRGGAADSESPNYGYTF. As DNA, the CDR3 is TGCAGTGCTCCCCGTGGGGGCGCTGCCGACTCCGAAAGTCCTAACTATGGCTACACCTTC.